Listed below are T cell receptor beta chains from one sample, sequenced in a study of blood T cell repertoires in COVID-19. Sequencing used immunoSEQ multiplex PCR; TCRdb keeps in-frame clones, though not all of them. The sample includes around 300,000 clones, 91% of them seen just once. The sequencing input was peripheral blood. All receptors derive from a woman aged 30 to 39 with COVID-19, enrolled during active disease. Both conserved end residues are part of each CDR3. A D gene is named only where the DNA matches it firmly. The size of a clone is reported for some rows only, either as once, few or many, or as a class for expanded clones.

V gene	D gene	clone size	CDR3 length	J gene	CDR3 protein	CDR3 DNA
TRBV10-3	TRBD2	-	15	TRBJ2-1	CATEGLAGSYNEQFF	TGTGCCACGGAGGGACTAGCGGGTTCCTACAATGAGCAGTTCTTC
TRBV6-5	-	-	16	TRBJ1-6	CASSYSYGGVASPLHF	TGTGCCAGCAGTTACTCCTACGGGGGAGTCGCATCACCCCTCCACTTT
TRBV30	TRBD1	-	14	TRBJ1-3	CAWRRQGAGNTIYF	TGTGCCTGGAGGCGACAGGGGGCTGGAAACACCATATATTTT
TRBV5-4	TRBD1	-	15	TRBJ1-2	CASSLGAGGDYGYTF	TGTGCCAGCAGCTTGGGGGCAGGGGGCGACTATGGCTACACCTTC
TRBV21-1	-	-	21	TRBJ2-7	CASSMRSEIGTSGSVSYEQYF	TGTGCCAGCAGCATGCGGTCGGAGATCGGGACTAGCGGGAGTGTTTCCTACGAGCAGTACTTC
TRBV18	-	-	13	TRBJ2-1	CASSPTSYNEQFF	TGTGCCAGCTCACCGACTAGCTACAATGAGCAGTTCTTC
TRBV19	TRBD2	-	16	TRBJ2-3	CASSRLAGEGRDTQYF	TGTGCCAGTTCCCGACTAGCGGGAGAGGGAAGAGATACGCAGTATTTT
TRBV7-6	TRBD1	-	13	TRBJ1-2	CASSPGQGYGYTF	TGTGCCAGCAGTCCTGGACAGGGCTATGGCTACACCTTC
TRBV5-1	TRBD1	-	16	TRBJ1-3	CASSPATGGPGNTIYF	TGCGCCAGCAGCCCGGCGACAGGGGGCCCTGGAAACACCATATATTTT
TRBV9	TRBD2	-	16	TRBJ2-1	CASSTLTSGSYNEQFF	TGTGCCAGCAGCACTTTGACTAGCGGGAGCTACAATGAGCAGTTCTTC
TRBV5-6	TRBD2	-	16	TRBJ2-1	CASSLGAGGGYNEQFF	TGTGCCAGCAGCTTGGGGGCGGGAGGTGGATACAATGAGCAGTTCTTC
TRBV9	-	-	15	TRBJ1-1	CASSVNINPNTEAFF	TGTGCCAGCAGCGTAAATATTAATCCGAACACTGAAGCTTTCTTT
TRBV19	-	-	14	TRBJ2-1	CASSIWRSNNEQFF	TGTGCCAGTAGTATTTGGCGGAGCAACAATGAGCAGTTCTTC
TRBV28	-	once	16	TRBJ2-7	CASSLGLGTPSYEQYF	TGTGCCAGCAGTTTGGGTCTAGGGACACCTTCCTACGAGCAGTACTTC
TRBV24-1	TRBD1	-	14	TRBJ1-2	CATSDSPGQDGYTF	TGTGCCACCAGTGATTCACCGGGACAGGATGGCTACACCTTC
TRBV7-9	-	-	13	TRBJ1-1	CASSLGQITEAFF	TGTGCCAGCAGCTTAGGACAGATCACTGAAGCTTTCTTT
TRBV6-5	TRBD2	-	14	TRBJ2-2	CASSIPGLVGELFF	TGTGCCAGCAGTATACCGGGACTAGTCGGGGAGCTGTTTTTT
TRBV19	-	-	15	TRBJ2-3	CASSLSPRGADTQYF	TGTGCCAGTAGCCTAAGCCCAAGGGGCGCCGATACGCAGTATTTT